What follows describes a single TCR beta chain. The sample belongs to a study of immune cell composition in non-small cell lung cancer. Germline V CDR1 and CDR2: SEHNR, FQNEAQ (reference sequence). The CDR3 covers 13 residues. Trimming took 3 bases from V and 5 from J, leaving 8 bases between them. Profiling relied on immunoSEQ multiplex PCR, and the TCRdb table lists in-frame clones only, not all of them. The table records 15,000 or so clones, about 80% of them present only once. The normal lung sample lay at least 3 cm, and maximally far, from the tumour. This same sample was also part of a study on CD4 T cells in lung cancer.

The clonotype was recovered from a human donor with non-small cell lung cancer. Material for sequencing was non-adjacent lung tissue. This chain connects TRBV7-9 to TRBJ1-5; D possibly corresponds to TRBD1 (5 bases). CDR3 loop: CASSLRGDQPQHF. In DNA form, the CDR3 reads TGTGCCAGCAGCTTGCGGGGGGATCAGCCCCAGCATTTT.